The 13 T cell receptor beta chains below come from one sample, sequenced in a study of a mutant IDH1 vaccine in newly diagnosed glioma. Noted time point: baseline, week 1 (first vaccination visit). Described treatment: pre-vaccination baseline after standard-of-care therapy. Generated by immunoSEQ multiplex PCR, the TCRdb table keeps only in-frame clones and is missing some. Found here are approximately 100,000 clones, about 90% of them singletons; the top ten hold 0.5% to 0.6%. The sequencing here drew on PBMCs, taken from a glioma patient treated with radiotherapy, temozolomide or both. Receptors were obtained from a woman aged 45-60 years with glioma.

This chain uses TRBV9 with TRBJ2-5; D gene unclear. Looked up from germline, CDR1 is SGDLS and CDR2 is YYNGEE. The V end lost 3 bases, the J end lost 2 bases, and 5 bases lay between the germline ends. The CDR3 covers 12 residues. Here the CDR3 reads CASSGIQETQYF. CDR3 sequence (DNA): TGTGCCAGCAGCGGGATACAAGAGACCCAGTACTTC.

This clone has more than one count but fewer than ten. The sample carries other DNA sequences with the same CDR3. V and J are TRBV28 and TRBJ1-2; D unclear. The germline V gene encodes CDR1 MDHEN and CDR2 SYDVKM. Trimming removed 2 bases from V and 5 bases from J, with 6 bases in between. CDR3 length: 12 residues. The CDR3 coding sequence is TGTGCCAGCAGTTTAAGGCTTTATGGCTACACCTTC. This sequence encodes CASSLRLYGYTF.

This clone was seen just once. The V gene is TRBV19, the J gene TRBJ1-4, with a possible D match to TRBD1 (5 bases). The CDR3 runs to 15 residues. The germline V gene encodes CDR1 LNHDA and CDR2 SQIVND (reference sequence). The V end lost 3 bases, the J end lost 0 bases, and 8 bases lay between the germline ends. The CDR3 sequence is CASSMVGATNEKLFF. CDR3 nucleotides: TGTGCCAGTAGTATGGTAGGGGCAACTAATGAAAAACTGTTTTTT.

V is TRBV30 and J is TRBJ2-5; D is unclear. V was cut by 0 bases and J by 0 bases, with 8 bases left in between. The CDR3 contains 14 residues. Germline V CDR1 and CDR2: GTSNPN, SVGIG (reference sequence). CDR3 loop: CAWSVMANQETQYF. DNA for the CDR3: TGTGCCTGGAGTGTAATGGCTAACCAAGAGACCCAGTACTTC. The full variable domain, completed using reference TRBV30 and TRBJ2-5, is SQTIHQWPATLVQPVGSPLSLECTVEGTSNPNLYWYRQAAGRGLQLLFYSVGIGQISSEVPQNLSASRPQDRQFILSSKKLLLSDSGFYLCAWSVMANQETQYFGPGTRLLVL.

The chain combines TRBV7-9 with TRBJ1-2; 9 bases fit TRBD1. This CDR3 region has 14 residues. V dropped 4 bases and J dropped 3; count of bases not matched to a gene: 3. The germline V gene has CDR1 SEHNR and CDR2 FQNEAQ (reference sequence). The CDR3 coding sequence is TGTGCCAGCAGCTCGGACAGGGGATACTATGGCTACACCTTC. Protein: CASSSDRGYYGYTF.

V and J are TRBV5-5 and TRBJ2-1; 8 bases fit TRBD2. The CDR3 totals 18 residues. Trimming at V came to 2 bases and at J to 0 bases, leaving 10 bases not matched to a gene. Germline CDR1 SGHKS, CDR2 YYEKEE (reference sequence). The CDR3 DNA sequence: TGTGCCAGCAGCTTTACAGGAACTAGCGGAAGCTCCTACAATGAGCAGTTCTTC. Its translation: CASSFTGTSGSSYNEQFF.

The chain recombines TRBV18 with TRBJ2-5; 8 bases agree with TRBD2. Germline assignment: CDR1 KGHSH and CDR2 LQKENI. CDR3 length equals 15 residues. Losses at the gene ends were 3 bases for V and 2 bases for J; bases not matched to a gene: 5. The DNA of the CDR3 is TGTGCCAGCTCACCTGCTGCGGGGGGACAAGAGACCCAGTACTTC. Translated, it gives CASSPAAGGQETQYF.

This chain connects TRBV5-4 to TRBJ1-4; D remains ambiguous. This CDR3 contains 13 residues. V shed 4 bases and J shed 6 bases, with 10 bases lying between them. The germline gives CDR1 SGHNT, CDR2 YYREEE (reference sequence). CDR3: CASSPVGDEKLFF. CDR3 coding DNA: TGTGCCAGCAGCCCGGTCGGGGATGAAAAACTGTTTTTT.

This clone was seen only once. V gene TRBV6-6 combines with J gene TRBJ1-5; D unresolved. With 0 bases removed from V and 1 base from J, the gap between germline ends came to 7 bases. This CDR3 has 15 amino acids. Per the germline V gene, CDR1 is MNHNY and CDR2 is SVGAGI (reference sequence). CDR3 protein: CASSYSMGSNQPQHF. For the CDR3, the DNA is TGTGCCAGCAGTTACTCAATGGGGAGCAATCAGCCCCAGCATTTT.

The chain employs TRBV29-1 and TRBJ1-2, with 8 bases lining up with TRBD1. With 7 bases clipped from V and 4 bases from J, the junction kept 8 bases outside the gene matches. Germline V gene lookup returns CDR1 SQVTM and CDR2 ANQGSEA. This CDR3 comprises 13 residues. The CDR3 DNA reads TGCAGCGACCAAGGGGACAGGCCCTATGGCTACACCTTC. Residues: CSDQGDRPYGYTF.

The V gene is TRBV6-1, the J gene TRBJ1-1; a possible D gene is TRBD1 (6 bases). The V gene lost 6 bases and the J gene lost 4 bases, with 18 bases spanning the gap. The CDR3 covers 15 residues. CDR1 MNHNS and CDR2 SASEGT come from the germline V gene. The CDR3 is CASSLQGRVITEAFF. The CDR3 DNA reads TGTGCCAGCAGCTTACAGGGACGGGTTATCACTGAAGCTTTCTTT.

J is TRBJ2-1 and V is TRBV19; weak D call: TRBD2 (5 bases). V was clipped by 5 bases and J by 9 bases, with 14 bases between them. Per germline, CDR1 LNHDA and CDR2 SQIVND (reference sequence). The CDR3 consists of 13 residues. CDR3 coding DNA: TGTGCCAGTAGTCCCGGGATGAGTAGTGAGCAGTTCTTC. Translating gives CASSPGMSSEQFF.

The chain uses TRBV4-1 and TRBJ2-5; D gene uncertain. The end of the DNA fits TRBJ2-7 better, so the J call may be wrong. Germline CDR1 is MGHRA and CDR2 is YSYEKL. This CDR3 is built from 14 residues. CDR3 in DNA: TGCGCCAGCAGCCAATCGTACGCGAGATACGAGCAGTACTTC. It codes for CASSQSYARYEQYF.